Reported below is one T cell receptor beta chain. The sample comes from a study of blood T cell repertoires in COVID-19. The data were produced by immunoSEQ multiplex PCR, yet TCRdb's version contains in-frame clones alone and is incomplete. The repertoire has 130,000 or so clones, 84% of them found once; the top ten carry approximately 12%. CDR1 is MNHEY, CDR2 SVGAGI, per germline. CDR3 length: 13 amino acids. The V end was cut by 2 bases, the J end by 8 bases, with 12 bases between. The source of this sequence is a woman aged 60 to 75 with acute or convalescent COVID-19. The chain combines TRBV6-5 with TRBJ1-2; D possibly corresponds to TRBD1 (6 bases). Sequenced: peripheral blood. In DNA form, the CDR3 reads TGTGCCAGCAGTTACAGGGGGAAGGACGGCTACACCTTC. Protein: CASSYRGKDGYTF.